The T cell receptor beta chain described here comes from a study of T cells in Graves' hyperthyroidism and ophthalmopathy. Study background: Peripheral blood samples were taken at initial diagnosis, prior to any treatment. Whole-study findings and limits: Using 13 V-J features, a model discriminated ophthalmopathy from stable hyperthyroidism.

Trimming shortened V by 5 bases and J by 8 bases, and 21 bases separated the two germline ends. Germline V lookup: CDR1 MDHEN, CDR2 SYDVKM. The CDR3 contains 16 residues. A few counts support this clonotype. What it recognizes is unknown. Amplified TCR beta CDR3 regions came from RNA transcripts. The TCR CDR3 was amplified in a first-round RT-PCR using the HTBI primer set. TCRdb reprocessed the multiplex PCR reads with MiXCR, giving one entry per CDR3 protein. The repertoire consists of under 300,000 distinct CDR3 sequences, with 12% to 15% occurring once and the leading ten covering less than 8%. This chain uses TRBV28 with TRBJ1-4; D gene ambiguous. Sequencing input: blood. The receptor was derived from a woman aged 40 to 55 with Graves' hyperthyroidism. The CDR3 loop is CASSRAGIRRREKLFF. The CDR3 DNA reads as TGTGCCAGCAGTCGTGCCGGGATCCGACGCCGGGAAAAACTGTTTTTT.